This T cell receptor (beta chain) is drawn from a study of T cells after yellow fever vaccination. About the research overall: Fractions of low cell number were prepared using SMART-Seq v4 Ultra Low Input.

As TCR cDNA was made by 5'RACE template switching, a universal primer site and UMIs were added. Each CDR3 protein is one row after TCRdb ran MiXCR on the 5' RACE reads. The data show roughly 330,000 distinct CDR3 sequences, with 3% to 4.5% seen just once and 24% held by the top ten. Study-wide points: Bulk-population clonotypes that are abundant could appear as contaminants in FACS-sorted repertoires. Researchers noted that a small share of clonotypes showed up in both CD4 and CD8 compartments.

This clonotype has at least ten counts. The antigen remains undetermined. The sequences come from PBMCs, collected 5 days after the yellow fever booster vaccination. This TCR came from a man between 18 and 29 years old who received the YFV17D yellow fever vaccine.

The CDR3 DNA follows: TGTGCCAGCAGCTTTCAGACAGGGGCGCACTACAATGAGCAGTTCTTC. As protein: CASSFQTGAHYNEQFF. The chain links TRBV7-2 to TRBJ2-1; TRBD1 agrees at 8 bases. CDR3 length: 16 residues. V lost 3 bases and J lost 3; bases outside the gene matches: 7. Germline V CDR1 and CDR2: SGHTA, FQGNSA.